A single sample is the source of the 24 T cell receptor beta chains below, sequenced in a study of blood T cell repertoires in COVID-19. Assay used: immunoSEQ multiplex PCR; TCRdb lists only in-frame clones, some missing. Here the sample spans approximately 290,000 clones, approximately 90% being singletons. The sample consisted of peripheral blood. The receptors here all came from a man under 40 with acute or convalescent COVID-19.

The V gene is TRBV27, the J gene TRBJ1-2, with D tentatively TRBD1 (6 bases). CDR1 is MNHEY, CDR2 SMNVEV, per germline (reference sequence). This CDR3 contains 13 residues. Trimming pared 8 bases from V and 0 bases from J, leaving 10 bases between. CDR3 loop: CASPRQANYGYTF. In nucleotides, the CDR3 is TGTGCCAGCCCCAGACAGGCTAACTATGGCTACACCTTC.

This chain joins TRBV7-3 and TRBJ2-3, with D possibly matching TRBD2 (5 bases). Trimming took 3 bases from V and 3 from J, leaving 13 bases between them. Germline-derived CDR1 and CDR2 are SGHTA and FQGTGA. The CDR3 runs 15 residues. This CDR3 reads CASSLGVALTDTQYF. CDR3 sequence (DNA): TGTGCCAGCAGCTTGGGAGTTGCGCTGACAGATACGCAGTATTTT.

The chain joins TRBV11-2 to TRBJ1-1; TRBD1 is a possible D gene (6 bases). Trimming shortened V by 1 base and J by 9 bases, and 12 bases separated the two germline ends. The CDR3 contains 13 residues. CDR1 and CDR2 (germline): SGHAT, FQNNGV. CDR3: CASSLAGTPKAFF. DNA of the CDR3: TGTGCCAGCAGCTTAGCCGGGACACCTAAAGCTTTCTTT.

The chain is built from TRBV30 and TRBJ1-4; 8 bases match TRBD1. Trimming removed 4 bases from V and 0 bases from J; junction bases left unmatched: 4. This CDR3 comprises 15 residues. The germline V gene encodes CDR1 GTSNPN and CDR2 SVGIG (reference sequence). The CDR3 coding sequence is TGTGCCTGGAACCCAGGGGGCACAACTAATGAAAAACTGTTTTTT. Translation: CAWNPGGTTNEKLFF.

The J gene is TRBJ1-2, the V gene TRBV11-2; a possible D gene is TRBD1 (5 bases). Germline loops: CDR1 SGHAT, CDR2 FQNNGV. V was clipped by 1 base and J by 8 bases, with 8 bases between them. The CDR3 has 12 residues. The CDR3 loop reads CASSLAGDGYTF. CDR3 nucleotides: TGTGCCAGCAGCTTAGCGGGGGACGGCTACACCTTC.

The gene calls are TRBV4-1 and TRBJ1-2, with 7 positions matching TRBD1. Germline V gene sequence: CDR1 MGHRA, CDR2 YSYEKL. This CDR3 comprises 13 residues. V was pared by 1 base and J by 5 bases, with 1 base of the junction left unmatched. The CDR3 bases are TGCGCCAGCAGCCAAGTACAGGGGTATGGCTACACCTTC. The encoded protein is CASSQVQGYGYTF.

This chain connects TRBV5-4 to TRBJ2-5; D may be TRBD2 (6 bases). V dropped 1 base and J dropped 3 bases, with 19 bases sitting between them. Per the germline V gene, CDR1 is SGHNT and CDR2 is YYREEE (reference sequence). The CDR3 covers 17 residues. CDR3 sequence: CASSLWRGRLKEETQYF. The CDR3 DNA reads as TGTGCCAGCAGCTTGTGGAGGGGACGTCTAAAAGAAGAGACCCAGTACTTC.

The chain recombines TRBV10-3 with TRBJ2-7; D gene uncertain. Per the germline V gene, CDR1 is ENHRY and CDR2 is SYGVKD. Deletions cut 4 bases from V and 3 bases from J, with 10 bases between. The CDR3 loop spans 13 amino acids. CDR3 amino acids: CAISVWQDYEQYF. The CDR3 DNA reads TGTGCCATCAGTGTCTGGCAGGACTACGAGCAGTACTTC.

This chain connects TRBV2 to TRBJ1-5; TRBD1 matches at 12 bases. V trimming: 4 bases; J trimming: 1 base; junction bases outside the gene matches: 8. CDR3 length equals 18 residues. Per germline, CDR1 SNHLY and CDR2 FYNNEI. As DNA, the CDR3 is TGTGCCAGCAGTGTAAGTGGGACAGGGGGCTCGAGCAATCAGCCCCAGCATTTT. This codes for CASSVSGTGGSSNQPQHF.

This clone has only one observation. The rearrangement uses TRBV6-4 and TRBJ2-1; 9 positions agree with TRBD2. The CDR3 extends over 16 amino acids. Trimming cost V 5 bases and J 4 bases; bases outside gene matches: 9. Germline V gene lookup returns CDR1 MRHNA and CDR2 SNTAGT. The CDR3 sequence is CASSSYSGGPYNEQFF. CDR3 coding DNA: TGTGCCAGCAGTAGTTATAGCGGGGGTCCTTACAATGAGCAGTTCTTC.

The genes are TRBV5-1 and TRBJ1-4, with D possibly TRBD1 on 5 matching bases. Germline lookup yields CDR1 SGHRS and CDR2 YFSETQ. Trimming stripped 0 bases from V and 3 bases from J, with 9 bases between. The CDR3 is made up of 15 amino acids. The CDR3 sequence: CASSLEGVSNEKLFF. The CDR3 nucleotides read TGCGCCAGCAGCTTGGAAGGGGTGTCTAATGAAAAACTGTTTTTT. The whole variable domain, remainder taken from reference TRBV5-1 and TRBJ1-4, is KAGVTQTPRYLIKTRGQQVTLSCSPISGHRSVSWYQQTPGQGLQFLFEYFSETQRNKGNFPGRFSGRQFSNSRSEMNVSTLELGDSALYLCASSLEGVSNEKLFFGSGTQLSVL.

The chain joins TRBV4-2 to TRBJ1-5, with 7 bases aligning to TRBD1. This CDR3 contains 17 residues. Germline assignment: CDR1 LGHNA and CDR2 YNFKEQ. Trimming removed 3 bases from V and 1 base from J; junction bases left unmatched: 9. The CDR3 protein is CASSHGEADRSNQPQHF. CDR3 coding DNA: TGTGCCAGCAGCCATGGAGAGGCGGACAGGAGCAATCAGCCCCAGCATTTT.

The rearrangement joins TRBV19 to TRBJ1-2; D is undetermined. This CDR3 has 12 amino acids. V lost 2 bases and J lost 2, with 3 bases in between. In germline, CDR1 is LNHDA, CDR2 SQIVND (reference sequence). CDR3 sequence (DNA): TGTGCCAGTAGTATATCGAACTATGGCTACACCTTC. Protein sequence: CASSISNYGYTF.

This clone has only one observation. V and J are TRBV9 and TRBJ2-7; D not certain. This CDR3 comprises 15 residues. V was pared by 4 bases and J by 3 bases, with 17 bases between. CDR1 and CDR2 (germline): SGDLS, YYNGEE. The CDR3 region is CASSIGLELGYEQYF. The CDR3 DNA reads as TGTGCCAGCAGCATAGGGCTGGAGCTTGGCTACGAGCAGTACTTC.

V gene TRBV6-1 combines with J gene TRBJ1-2; D uncertain. The germline V and J ends were trimmed by 0 bases and 4 bases, with 12 bases remaining between them. Per germline, CDR1 MNHNS and CDR2 SASEGT. The CDR3 extends over 15 amino acids. The CDR3 bases are TGTGCCAGCAGTGAAGCGGGCCAGCCTTTCTATGGCTACACCTTC. This gives the protein CASSEAGQPFYGYTF.

On this clone itself: The sample has other DNA sequences that encode this CDR3 too. This chain joins TRBV28 and TRBJ1-2; no definite D call. The CDR3 loop spans 12 amino acids. Germline V gene sequence: CDR1 MDHEN, CDR2 SYDVKM. Trimming shortened V by 3 bases and J by 1 base, and 3 bases separated the two germline ends. The CDR3, as DNA: TGTGCCAGCAGTTTCTATAACTATGGCTACACCTTC. It encodes CASSFYNYGYTF.

The chain has TRBV5-1 and TRBJ2-3; a possible D gene is TRBD2 (6 bases). The CDR3 has 16 residues. V lost 4 bases and J lost 4, with 19 bases in between. The V gene's germline CDR1 is SGHRS and CDR2 YFSETQ. In nucleotides, the CDR3 is TGCGCCAGCAGCAAGGTCCGGGACTCAGGACCAGATACGCAGTATTTT. Translation: CASSKVRDSGPDTQYF.

The CDR3 nucleotides read TGTGCCAGTAGTATAGATGCGGGGGGCCTCCAGCCCCAGCATTTT. This gives the protein CASSIDAGGLQPQHF. V is TRBV19 and J is TRBJ1-5, with TRBD1 as a possible D gene (6 bases). CDR3 length: 15 amino acids. Trimming pared 0 bases from V and 7 bases from J, leaving 13 bases between. CDR1 and CDR2 (germline): LNHDA, SQIVND (reference sequence).

This chain links TRBV2 with TRBJ1-2; D ambiguous. Germline V gives CDR1 SNHLY, CDR2 FYNNEI. The CDR3 length is 14 residues. V lost 1 base and J lost 2, with 8 bases in between. The CDR3 is CASSEVAVNYGYTF. CDR3 in DNA: TGTGCCAGCAGTGAAGTGGCGGTGAACTATGGCTACACCTTC.

This chain links TRBV28 with TRBJ1-1; D is unresolved. This CDR3 is built from 11 residues. Trimming left V 5 bases short and J 5 bases short, with 6 bases between. CDR1 is MDHEN, CDR2 SYDVKM, per germline. CDR3 loop: CASSTGTEAFF. DNA of the CDR3: TGTGCCAGCAGTACGGGGACTGAAGCTTTCTTT.

V is TRBV30 and J is TRBJ2-1, with 7 bases lining up with TRBD1. Germline V gene lookup returns CDR1 GTSNPN and CDR2 SVGIG (reference sequence). This CDR3 has 15 residues. After removal of 1 base from V and 3 bases from J, the junction contained 6 bases not matched to a gene. The CDR3 DNA reads TGTGCCTGGAGTGCTGGGGACAGCCGCTACAATGAGCAGTTCTTC. Its protein product is CAWSAGDSRYNEQFF. The entire variable domain, with the rest obtained from reference TRBV30 and TRBJ2-1, is as follows: SQTIHQWPATLVQPVGSPLSLECTVEGTSNPNLYWYRQAAGRGLQLLFYSVGIGQISSEVPQNLSASRPQDRQFILSSKKLLLSDSGFYLCAWSAGDSRYNEQFFGPGTRLTVL.

CDR3 sequence: CSVVGQGINGYTF. The CDR3 nucleotides read TGCAGCGTTGTCGGACAGGGGATAAATGGCTACACCTTC. The chain carries TRBV29-1 and TRBJ1-2; 9 bases are shared with TRBD1. Germline lookup yields CDR1 SQVTM and CDR2 ANQGSEA. After removal of 4 bases from V and 6 bases from J, the junction contained 6 bases not matched to a gene. The CDR3 has 13 amino acids. The full variable domain, with the rest looked up from reference TRBV29-1 and TRBJ1-2, is SAVISQKPSRDICQRGTSLTIQCQVDSQVTMMFWYRQQPGQSLTLIATANQGSEATYESGFVIDKFPISRPNLTFSTLTVSNMSPEDSSIYLCSVVGQGINGYTFGSGTRLTVV.

V is TRBV6-1 and J is TRBJ1-5; perhaps TRBD1 as D (6 bases). CDR3 size: 20 residues. Germline loops: CDR1 MNHNS, CDR2 SASEGT. The V end was cut by 4 bases, the J end by 2 bases, with 27 bases between. DNA for the CDR3: TGTGCCAGCAGTGCTCAAGGTCGTGCTCAGGGGTCTGTAGGCAATCAGCCCCAGCATTTT. This translates into CASSAQGRAQGSVGNQPQHF.

In its sample, this clone was seen a few times. The chain couples TRBV2 to TRBJ2-3; perhaps TRBD2 as D (6 bases). The ends were cut back, 5 bases at V and 5 bases at J, with 17 bases in the middle. The CDR3 runs to 15 residues. From germline, CDR1 is SNHLY and CDR2 FYNNEI. The DNA for the CDR3 is TGTGCCAGCAGTCGGTCCCCTTTGGGGGGAGATACGCAGTATTTT. This sequence encodes CASSRSPLGGDTQYF.